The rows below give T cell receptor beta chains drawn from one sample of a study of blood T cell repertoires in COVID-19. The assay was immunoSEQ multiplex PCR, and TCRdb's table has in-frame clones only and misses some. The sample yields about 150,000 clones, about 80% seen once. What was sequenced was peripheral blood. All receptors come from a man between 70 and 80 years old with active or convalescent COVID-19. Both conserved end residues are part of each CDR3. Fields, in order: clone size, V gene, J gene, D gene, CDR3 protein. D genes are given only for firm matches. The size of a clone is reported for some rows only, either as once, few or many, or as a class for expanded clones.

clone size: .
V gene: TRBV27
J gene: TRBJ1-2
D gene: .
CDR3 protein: CASSLFAGKYGYTF

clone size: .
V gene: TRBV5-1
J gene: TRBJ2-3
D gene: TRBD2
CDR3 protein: CASSLAGTSGTDTQYF

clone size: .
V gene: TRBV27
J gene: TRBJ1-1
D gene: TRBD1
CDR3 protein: CASSFGTVRQNTEAFF

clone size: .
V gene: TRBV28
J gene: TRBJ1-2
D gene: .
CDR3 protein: CASRWTPASYGYTF

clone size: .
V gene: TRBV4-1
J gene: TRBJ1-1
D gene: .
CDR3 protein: CASSPSAQSKNTEAFF

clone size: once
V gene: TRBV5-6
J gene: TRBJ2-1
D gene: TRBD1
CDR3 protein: CASSPLGTAYNEQFF

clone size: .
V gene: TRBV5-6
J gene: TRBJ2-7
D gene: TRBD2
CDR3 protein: CASSLQASGSYEQYF

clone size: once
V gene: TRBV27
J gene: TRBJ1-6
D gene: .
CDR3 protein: CASSLLARVTNSPLHF

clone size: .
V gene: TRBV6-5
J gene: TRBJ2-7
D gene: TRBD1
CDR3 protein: CASLNRGLTYEQYF

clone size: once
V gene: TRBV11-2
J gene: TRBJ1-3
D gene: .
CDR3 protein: CASDIESVIGNTIYF

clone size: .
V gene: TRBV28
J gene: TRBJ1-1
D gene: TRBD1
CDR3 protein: CASSPGSDRDAEAFF

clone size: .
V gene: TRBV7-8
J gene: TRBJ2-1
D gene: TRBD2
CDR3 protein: CASSLPTSGRSESYNEQFF

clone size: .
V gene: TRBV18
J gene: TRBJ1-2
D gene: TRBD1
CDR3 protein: CASSPAGGGKDGYTF

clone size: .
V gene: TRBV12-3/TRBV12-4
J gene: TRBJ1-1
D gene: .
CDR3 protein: CASSTRTVEAFF

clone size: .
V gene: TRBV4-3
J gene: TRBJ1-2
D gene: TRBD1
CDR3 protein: CASSGRQGPHYGYTF

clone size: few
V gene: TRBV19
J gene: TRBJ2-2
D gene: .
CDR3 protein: CASSIPIFGPLTGELFF

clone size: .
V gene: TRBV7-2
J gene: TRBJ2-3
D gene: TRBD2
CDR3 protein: CASSFLPSGGREDTQYF

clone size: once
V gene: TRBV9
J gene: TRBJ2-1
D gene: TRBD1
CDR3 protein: CASSAGGSYNEQFF

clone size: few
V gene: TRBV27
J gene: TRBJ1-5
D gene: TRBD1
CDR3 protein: CASRPSTGGNQPQHF

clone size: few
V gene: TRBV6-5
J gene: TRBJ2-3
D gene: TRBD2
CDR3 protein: CASSRDYSEDTQYF

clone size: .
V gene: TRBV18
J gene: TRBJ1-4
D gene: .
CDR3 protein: CASSPPKGNPTNEKLFF

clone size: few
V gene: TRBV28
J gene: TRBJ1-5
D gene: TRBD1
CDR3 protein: CASRPGGERAQHF

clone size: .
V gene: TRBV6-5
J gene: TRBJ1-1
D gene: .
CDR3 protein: CASSYSTLGGSTEAFF

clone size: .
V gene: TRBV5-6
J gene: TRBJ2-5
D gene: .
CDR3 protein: CASSLGGPRETQYF

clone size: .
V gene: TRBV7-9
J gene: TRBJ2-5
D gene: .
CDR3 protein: CASSSPPETQYF